This TCR beta chain was recovered during a study of blood T cells in healthy people across ages. A note on this clonotype: As yet, its antigen is unknown.

Primed by a sample-barcoded 5' primer and a J-beta primer mix, a second PCR proceeded for 7 to 11 cycles. TCRdb re-called the 5' RACE reads with MiXCR, one entry per CDR3 protein. The sample contains about 640,000 distinct CDR3 sequences, approximately 30% of which appear only once. Study-level findings and limits: More naive CD4+ cells and higher diversity were found in long-lived than in aged donors.

Germline values: CDR1 DFQATT, CDR2 SNEGSKA (reference sequence). The V segment lost 5 bases and the J segment 6 bases; nucleotides outside the gene matches: 8. This CDR3 contains 14 residues. This chain links TRBV20-1 with TRBJ1-5, with 9 bases fitting TRBD1. This sequence was found in a woman over 75 in good health. Specimen: blood. CDR3 residues: CSAQPGTGTQPQHF. The CDR3, as DNA: TGCAGTGCTCAACCCGGGACAGGGACTCAGCCCCAGCATTTT.